This TCR beta chain was identified in a study of cytomegalovirus exposure and HLA in healthy donors. A few counts support this clone. Amplification used 60 Vbeta primers and 13 Jbeta primers. The data were produced by immunoSEQ multiplex PCR, yet TCRdb's version contains in-frame clones alone and is incomplete. The table includes 90,000 to 130,000 clones, about 74% detected once. This CDR3 contains 17 residues. V gave up 5 bases and J gave up 8 bases, with 25 bases separating them. Germline values: CDR1 SNHLY, CDR2 FYNNEI. Sequenced sample: PBMCs. The V call is TRBV2, the J call TRBJ2-1; TRBD2 might be the D (6 bases). This TCR derives from a man under 40 in good health and CMV-seropositive. Written as DNA, the CDR3 is TGTGCCAGCAGTTCCCACCCTGCGGCCGGGGGTGGTGATGAGCAGTTCTTC. It codes for CASSSHPAAGGGDEQFF.